Below are 17 T cell receptor beta chains sequenced from a single sample in a study of blood T cell repertoires in COVID-19. The table came from immunoSEQ multiplex PCR; TCRdb's copy has only in-frame clones and leaves some out. The sample has hundreds of thousands of clones, just under 90% seen once. Sequencing was performed on peripheral blood. The receptor set was obtained from a woman between 18 and 29 years old with acute or convalescent COVID-19.

The V call is TRBV14, the J call TRBJ1-2; D unresolved. The germline gives CDR1 SGHDN, CDR2 FVKESK. The CDR3 is 14 residues long. V lost 0 bases and J lost 4, with 9 bases in between. The DNA for the CDR3 is TGTGCCAGCAGCCAAGATCCCGGGAGCTATGGCTACACCTTC. This codes for CASSQDPGSYGYTF.

V and J are TRBV11-2 and TRBJ1-1; 8 bases are shared with TRBD1. The CDR3 contains 16 residues. Losses at the gene ends were 5 bases for V and 4 bases for J; bases not matched to a gene: 12. Per germline, CDR1 SGHAT and CDR2 FQNNGV. In DNA, the CDR3 is TGTGCCAGCAGCGGTCACAGGGGGTTTGGAACCACTGAAGCTTTCTTT. This codes for CASSGHRGFGTTEAFF.

V and J are TRBV5-6 and TRBJ2-1, with TRBD1 matching 7 bases. Losses at the gene ends were 2 bases for V and 7 bases for J; bases not matched to a gene: 3. CDR1 and CDR2 from the germline V gene are SGHDT and YYEEEE. CDR3 length equals 13 residues. The CDR3 coding sequence is TGTGCCAGCAGCTTTGGGACAGTGAATGAGCAGTTCTTC. Protein sequence: CASSFGTVNEQFF. Based on the CDR3 plus reference TRBV5-6 and TRBJ2-1, the full variable domain is DAGVTQSPTHLIKTRGQQVTLRCSPKSGHDTVSWYQQALGQGPQFIFQYYEEEERQRGNFPDRFSGHQFPNYSSELNVNALLLGDSALYLCASSFGTVNEQFFGPGTRLTVL.

The chain carries TRBV5-1 and TRBJ1-1, with D uncertain. The V and J ends lost 3 bases and 1 base respectively, with 13 bases between them. CDR1 and CDR2 (germline): SGHRS, YFSETQ. This CDR3 contains 15 residues. The CDR3: CASSSHRGANTEAFF. DNA for the CDR3: TGCGCCAGCAGCTCCCACCGCGGTGCGAACACTGAAGCTTTCTTT.

This clone was found once. The chain links TRBV6-5 to TRBJ1-4; possible D gene TRBD1, 6 bases. The CDR3 is made up of 15 amino acids. Germline values: CDR1 MNHEY, CDR2 SVGAGI. With 5 bases removed from V and 10 bases from J, the gap between germline ends came to 20 bases. CDR3 protein: CASSNTRGGRGKLFF. DNA of the CDR3: TGTGCCAGCAGTAATACCAGAGGGGGGAGGGGAAAACTGTTTTTT.

The genes are TRBV6-5 and TRBJ2-3; 7 bases line up with TRBD2. This CDR3 is 15 amino acids long. Germline values: CDR1 MNHEY, CDR2 SVGAGI. V was pared by 6 bases and J by 5 bases, with 11 bases of the junction left unmatched. The CDR3 sequence is CASRGLGGGGDTQYF. In DNA form, the CDR3 reads TGTGCCAGCAGAGGTCTGGGGGGGGGTGGAGATACGCAGTATTTT.

The rearrangement links TRBV3-1 (or the pseudogene TRBV3-2) to TRBJ2-5; D is perhaps TRBD2 (6 bases). The CDR3 runs to 14 residues. Trimming pared 6 bases from V and 5 bases from J, leaving 16 bases between. Looked up from germline, CDR1 is LGHDT and CDR2 is YNNKEL (reference sequence). Here the CDR3 DNA reads TGTGCCAGCAGTTTTCGCCGGGACTCCGAGACCCAGTACTTC. This translates into CASSFRRDSETQYF.

V usage is TRBV9 and J usage is TRBJ2-3, with D possibly matching TRBD2 (5 bases). Germline CDR1 reads SGDLS; CDR2 reads YYNGEE. The CDR3 extends over 16 amino acids. With 0 bases removed from V and 4 bases from J, the gap between germline ends came to 15 bases. This CDR3 reads CASSVVGSRAADTQYF. The CDR3 bases are TGTGCCAGCAGCGTAGTAGGGTCGCGGGCAGCAGATACGCAGTATTTT.

This clone was observed once. The rearrangement joins TRBV4-3 to TRBJ2-7; 7 bases fit TRBD1. V lost 3 bases to trimming and J lost 6 bases; unmatched junction nucleotides: 5. CDR3 length: 13 amino acids. Germline values: CDR1 LGHNA, CDR2 YSLEER. The chain's CDR3 is CASSQYPGGEQYF. CDR3 DNA sequence: TGCGCCAGCAGCCAGTACCCAGGGGGCGAGCAGTACTTC.

This rearrangement joins TRBV30 to TRBJ1-2; D is perhaps TRBD1 (5 bases). CDR1 and CDR2 (germline): GTSNPN, SVGIG (reference sequence). This CDR3 contains 15 residues. Trimming pared 5 bases from V and 4 bases from J, leaving 20 bases between. CDR3 coding DNA: TGTGCCTGGGTCCCCTGGGGGGGAGCCCTCTATGGCTACACCTTC. Translating it yields CAWVPWGGALYGYTF.

This sequence joins TRBV6-6 and TRBJ1-1; D is uncertain. Trimming took 8 bases from V and 2 from J, leaving 12 bases between them. This CDR3 has 13 amino acids. Germline V gene lookup returns CDR1 MNHNY and CDR2 SVGAGI (reference sequence). The DNA of the CDR3 is TGTGCCAGCGATCTCCGGGGAAACACTGAAGCTTTCTTT. It specifies CASDLRGNTEAFF.

This sequence joins TRBV28 and TRBJ1-1; D is undetermined. The CDR3 length is 13 residues. Per germline, CDR1 MDHEN and CDR2 SYDVKM. Trimming removed 10 bases at V and 6 bases at J, with 18 bases between. CDR3 amino acids: CATHRISISEAFF. In DNA, the CDR3 is TGTGCCACCCACCGCATAAGCATCTCTGAAGCTTTCTTT.

The J gene is TRBJ1-6, the V gene TRBV15; TRBD1 aligns across 9 bases. Unmatched junction bases numbered 3, after V lost 2 bases and J lost 7 bases. Looked up from germline, CDR1 is LNHNV and CDR2 is YYDKDF (reference sequence). The CDR3 sequence is 15 residues long. The CDR3 is CATSRPGQGNSPLHF. In DNA, the CDR3 is TGTGCCACCAGCAGACCGGGACAGGGAAATTCACCCCTCCACTTT.

As concerns this clone: A much larger clone lies one base from this, so it may be a read error. The same CDR3 also results from other DNA sequences found in this sample. This chain connects TRBV19 to TRBJ1-2; 7 bases match TRBD1. This CDR3 has 14 amino acids. Germline V gene sequence: CDR1 LNHDA, CDR2 SQIVND (reference sequence). Trimming cost V 7 bases and J 4 bases; bases outside gene matches: 9. The CDR3 nucleotides are TGTGCCAGTACCTCAGGAGACAGGGTCTATGGCTACACCTTC. Translated, it gives CASTSGDRVYGYTF. The entire variable domain, with the rest obtained from reference TRBV19 and TRBJ1-2, is as follows: DGGITQSPKYLFRKEGQNVTLSCEQNLNHDAMYWYRQDPGQGLRLIYYSQIVNDFQKGDIAEGYSVSREKKESFPLTVTSAQKNPTAFYLCASTSGDRVYGYTFGSGTRLTVV.

The chain combines TRBV7-2 with TRBJ2-7; 11 nucleotides match TRBD2. Germline assignment: CDR1 SGHTA and CDR2 FQGNSA. With V trimmed by 4 bases and J by 1 base, 9 bases remained unmatched. This CDR3 region has 17 residues. The CDR3 protein is CASSSPTSGAISYEQYF. The CDR3 DNA follows: TGTGCCAGCAGCTCCCCGACTAGCGGGGCAATATCCTACGAGCAGTACTTC. The complete variable domain, with remaining parts taken from reference TRBV7-2 and TRBJ2-7, reads GAGVSQSPSNKVTEKGKDVELRCDPISGHTALYWYRQSLGQGLEFLIYFQGNSAPDKSGLPSDRFSAERTGGSVSTLTIQRTQQEDSAVYLCASSSPTSGAISYEQYFGPGTRLTVT.

CDR3 in DNA: TGTGCCTGGAGTGTAGGTCGGCAGGGTTATTATCAGCCCCAGCATTTT. Translated: CAWSVGRQGYYQPQHF. The chain recombines TRBV30 with TRBJ1-5, with D possibly being TRBD1 (5 bases). In germline, CDR1 is GTSNPN, CDR2 SVGIG (reference sequence). V shed 0 bases and J shed 5 bases, with 17 bases lying between them. The CDR3 is made up of 16 amino acids.

This chain's CDR3 is CATDRGAADTQYF. The CDR3 region has the DNA TGTGCCACCGACAGGGGGGCGGCAGATACGCAGTATTTT. The genes are TRBV10-3 and TRBJ2-3, with 9 bases fitting TRBD1. V was clipped by 10 bases and J by 4 bases; unmatched bases: 6. The CDR3 spans 13 residues. Looked up from germline, CDR1 is ENHRY and CDR2 is SYGVKD.